A single sample is the source of the 17 T cell receptor beta chains below, sequenced in a study of neurological immune-mediated disorders. Each CDR3 protein gets one entry after TCRdb re-called the 5' RACE reads with MiXCR. The sample holds tens of thousands of distinct CDR3 sequences, under 25% seen once. The specimen was CD4+ T cells from blood. The receptors stem from a man between 45 and 60 years old with HTLV-1-associated myelopathy (HAM/TSP).

This clonotype has ten or more counts. The rearrangement uses TRBV7-9 and TRBJ1-1; no firm D call. There are 11 residues in the CDR3. Trimming took off 8 bases at V and 0 bases at J, with 4 bases between the two ends. Germline V CDR1 and CDR2: SEHNR, FQNEAQ (reference sequence). CDR3 region: CASLLNTEAFF. DNA for the CDR3: TGTGCCAGCTTGCTGAACACTGAAGCTTTCTTT.

In this sample, this clonotype turned up many times. The V call is TRBV20-1, the J call TRBJ2-5; 7 bases are shared with TRBD1. The CDR3 covers 13 residues. With 7 bases clipped from V and 4 bases from J, the junction kept 9 bases outside the gene matches. Germline values: CDR1 DFQATT, CDR2 SNEGSKA (reference sequence). In nucleotides, the CDR3 is TGCAGTGTTCCGAGGACAGGCTTAGAGACCCAGTACTTC. Amino acid sequence: CSVPRTGLETQYF.

The sample holds many counts of this clonotype. The gene calls are TRBV5-1 and TRBJ2-1; no clear D. Trimming removed 2 bases at V and 1 base at J, with 10 bases between. Per germline, CDR1 SGHRS and CDR2 YFSETQ. The CDR3 is made up of 15 amino acids. The CDR3 DNA follows: TGCGCCAGCAGCTTACTGGCTGATTCCTACAATGAGCAGTTCTTC. Amino acids: CASSLLADSYNEQFF.

This clonotype was seen many times. This sequence joins TRBV18 and TRBJ2-6; 10 bases agree with TRBD1. Unmatched junction bases numbered 6, after V lost 3 bases and J lost 4 bases. The CDR3 contains 17 residues. Germline V lookup: CDR1 KGHSH, CDR2 LQKENI. The CDR3 DNA reads as TGTGCCAGCTCACCGACAGGGGGCTTTTCCGGGGCCAACGTCCTGACTTTC. Protein: CASSPTGGFSGANVLTF.

This clonotype appeared once. The chain uses TRBV6-5 and TRBJ2-3; 9 nucleotides line up with TRBD1. CDR1 is MNHEY and CDR2 is SVGAGI in the germline V gene. The CDR3 has 15 amino acids. Trimming at V came to 6 bases and at J to 1 base, leaving 5 bases not matched to a gene. This chain's CDR3 is CASRTGGTGTDTQYF. CDR3 DNA sequence: TGTGCCAGCAGGACAGGGGGGACAGGCACAGATACGCAGTATTTT.

This clonotype has ten or more counts. The chain employs TRBV9 and TRBJ2-6, with D hard to call. Germline lookup yields CDR1 SGDLS and CDR2 YYNGEE. This CDR3 spans 14 amino acids. The ends were cut back, 1 base at V and 6 bases at J, with 8 bases in the middle. In nucleotides, the CDR3 is TGTGCCAGCAGCGTATCCCTCGCGGCCAACGTCCTGACTTTC. Translating gives CASSVSLAANVLTF.

The chain joins TRBV7-8 to TRBJ2-5; 11 positions agree with TRBD2. J gave up 5 bases and V 2 bases, and 7 bases lay outside the gene matches. Germline V lookup: CDR1 SGHVS, CDR2 FQNEAQ. This CDR3 contains 16 residues. The CDR3 region is CASSLLAGGNWETQYF. CDR3 nucleotide sequence: TGTGCCAGCAGCTTACTAGCGGGGGGCAACTGGGAGACCCAGTACTTC. The complete variable domain, with remaining parts taken from reference TRBV7-8 and TRBJ2-5, reads GAGVSQSPRYKVAKRGQDVALRCDPISGHVSLFWYQQALGQGPEFLTYFQNEAQLDKSGLPSDRFFAERPEGSVSTLKIQRTQQEDSAVYLCASSLLAGGNWETQYFGPGTRLLVL.

Of note for this clonotype: At one end, the junction sequence differs from germline, possibly due to a read error. This rearrangement joins TRBV5-1 to TRBJ2-3; maybe TRBD2 (5 bases). The CDR3 is 15 amino acids. Per germline, CDR1 SGHRS and CDR2 YFSETQ. The CDR3 nucleotides read TGCGCCAGCAGCTTGCAGGAGGCGCGGGCAGATATGCAGTATTTT. Encoded protein: CASSLQEARADMQYF.

This clonotype was found many times. The chain couples TRBV19 to TRBJ1-5, with D maybe TRBD1 (6 bases). The V end lost 7 bases, the J end lost 6 bases, and 19 bases lay between the germline ends. Germline-derived CDR1 and CDR2 are LNHDA and SQIVND (reference sequence). The CDR3 is 15 residues long. The CDR3 coding sequence is TGTGCCAGTACCCTCACCCCCGGGGGCTTTCAGCCCCAGCATTTT. Translation gives CASTLTPGGFQPQHF.

Ten or more counts support this clonotype. This chain joins TRBV12-3 or TRBV12-4 and TRBJ1-5; TRBD1 matches at 9 bases. The CDR3 has 14 amino acids. V shed 6 bases, J shed 7 bases, and the junction held 7 bases outside the gene matches. CDR3 sequence (DNA): TGTGCCAGCAGACGGACAGGGGAAGGGCAGCCCCAGCATTTT. Its protein is CASRRTGEGQPQHF.

This clonotype appeared many times. The chain has TRBV5-1 and TRBJ2-1; 14 nucleotides align to TRBD2. From germline, CDR1 is SGHRS and CDR2 YFSETQ. Germline trimming cut 5 bases from V and 5 bases from J; bases unmatched to any gene: 12. This CDR3 region has 18 residues. DNA of the CDR3: TGCGCCAGCAGAGATAGACTAGCGGGAGGGGCAGCGAACAATGAGCAGTTCTTC. It codes for CASRDRLAGGAANNEQFF.

There are a few counts of this clonotype. Given a much more abundant clone one base away, this may be a read error. The chain links TRBV5-1 to TRBJ2-7; D gene uncertain. Germline CDR1 and CDR2: SGHRS and YFSETQ. Between the trimmed V and J ends, which lost 2 bases and 3 bases, there was a span of 9 bases. CDR3 length: 13 amino acids. The CDR3 sequence is CASSFVGDYEQYF. CDR3 in DNA: TGCGCCAGCAGCTTTGTAGGTGACTACGAGCAGTACTTC.

This clonotype showed up many times. The V call is TRBV10-3, the J call TRBJ1-2; TRBD1 might be the D (5 bases). This CDR3 has 13 residues. The germline CDR1 and CDR2 sequences are ENHRY and SYGVKD. Between the trimmed V and J ends, which lost 2 bases and 8 bases, there was a span of 12 bases. As DNA, the CDR3 is TGTGCCATCAGTGAGAACCCAGGGCGAGGCTACACCTTC. Its protein product is CAISENPGRGYTF.

The chain joins TRBV5-1 to TRBJ1-1; maybe TRBD1 (5 bases). This CDR3 spans 13 amino acids. Trimming removed 1 base at V and 5 bases at J, with 9 bases between. Looked up from germline, CDR1 is SGHRS and CDR2 is YFSETQ. This chain's CDR3 is CASSLLPGTEAFF. The CDR3 DNA is TGCGCCAGCAGCTTGTTACCAGGGACTGAAGCTTTCTTT.

This chain links TRBV20-1 with TRBJ2-3; D is perhaps TRBD2 (5 bases). The germline CDR1 and CDR2 sequences are DFQATT and SNEGSKA (reference sequence). V was clipped by 3 bases and J by 4 bases, with 11 bases between them. The CDR3 sequence is 13 residues long. This CDR3 is CSASPGYADTQYF. The DNA of the CDR3 is TGCAGTGCTAGTCCGGGGTACGCAGATACGCAGTATTTT.

This clonotype was picked up many times. The chain has TRBV7-2 and TRBJ1-3; D might be TRBD1 (5 bases). The CDR3 consists of 19 residues. Between the trimmed V and J ends, which lost 5 bases and 0 bases, there was a span of 23 bases. Germline-derived CDR1 and CDR2 are SGHTA and FQGNSA. The CDR3: CASSVRDLGASGSGNTIYF. DNA of the CDR3: TGTGCCAGCAGCGTAAGGGACCTAGGGGCGTCAGGCTCTGGAAACACCATATATTTT.

This clonotype was recorded many times. The J gene is TRBJ2-1, the V gene TRBV7-2; 13 nucleotides agree with TRBD2. V shed 6 bases, J shed 1 base, and the junction held 0 bases outside the gene matches. The CDR3 extends over 15 amino acids. The germline V gene encodes CDR1 SGHTA and CDR2 FQGNSA. The CDR3 is CASRTSGRSYNEQFF. CDR3 coding DNA: TGTGCCAGCAGGACTAGCGGGAGGTCCTACAATGAGCAGTTCTTC.